What follows describes a single T cell receptor (beta chain). There is no known antigen for this receptor. No qualities accompany the bases; no much larger clone lies one base away. CDR1 and CDR2 are drawn from the germline V gene (reference sequence): LGHDT, YNNKEL. V ends up 0 bases short and J 4 bases short, with an unmatched junction base count of 4. The CDR3 goes from the cysteine to the phenylalanine over 15 residues. The CDR3 DNA has 45 bases and is translated from base 1. TCRbeta CDR3 regions were amplified from genomic DNA using the immunoSEQ Assay, a bias-controlled multiplex PCR. Per the source publication's procedure: The number of nucleated cells in each sample was estimated from the amplification of reference gene primers within the assay. To quantify the absolute abundance of each unique TCRbeta CDR3 rearrangement, sequence reads were collapsed and filtered. Productive Simpson clonality was computed per sample as the square root of Simpson's diversity index over productive rearrangements. The table was pulled from immuneACCESS by TCRdb, which kept in-frame rearrangements only. Such tables lose some clones; where checked, under half of the loss comes from unresolved V genes, and the rest has no known cause. V, J and clone size were drawn from that table, and D and trimming were deduced from the DNA. The sample has about 53,000 clones on record, approximately 86% of them singletons. The ten largest clones represent over 9.5% of the sample.

Each collaborating institution followed its own protocols to collect whole blood in K2EDTA tubes. For TCRbeta analysis, collaborators shipped samples in one of three forms: frozen whole blood, isolated PBMCs, or DNA extracted from either of those sample types. This sample stems from a study of blood T cell repertoires in COVID-19 (dated by TCRdb to the early 2020s). The study in broad terms: Samples covering the acute and convalescent phases of COVID-19 were provided by collaborators in the United States, Italy and Spain. A freely available public database, intended as a resource for researchers studying the immune response to SARS-CoV-2, is where the repertoires were released. Subjects who had been exposed to COVID-19, were actively infected with it, or had recovered from it provided the deeply sampled blood TCRbeta repertoires that made up the dataset. Where available, HLA class I and class II types were taken from metadata supplied by the sample provider and were not determined by assay-based typing. The samples were drawn from two sources: the first 160 participants of the ongoing ImmuneRACE study, and 1,000 to 1,500 subjects contributed by 6 global collaborators. The material from the prospective study consisted of cDNA or gDNA derived from T cells, B-cell-depleted T cells, or PBMCs. Nearly every sample came with metadata listing a de-identified subject ID, COVID-19 status, age in years and sex. Broad study findings and their caveats: The amount of clinical and demographic metadata varied by source and participant and was provided uncurated.

The sample was peripheral blood. The chain is assembled from TRBV3-1 (or the pseudogene TRBV3-2) and TRBJ2-3, with 7 central nucleotides matching TRBD1. This TCR came from a man between 65 and 85 years old with active COVID-19. The DNA sequence follows: TGTGCCAGCAGCCAAGAATGGCAGGGGGCAGATACGCAGTATTTT. Translated, it gives CASSQEWQGADTQYF.